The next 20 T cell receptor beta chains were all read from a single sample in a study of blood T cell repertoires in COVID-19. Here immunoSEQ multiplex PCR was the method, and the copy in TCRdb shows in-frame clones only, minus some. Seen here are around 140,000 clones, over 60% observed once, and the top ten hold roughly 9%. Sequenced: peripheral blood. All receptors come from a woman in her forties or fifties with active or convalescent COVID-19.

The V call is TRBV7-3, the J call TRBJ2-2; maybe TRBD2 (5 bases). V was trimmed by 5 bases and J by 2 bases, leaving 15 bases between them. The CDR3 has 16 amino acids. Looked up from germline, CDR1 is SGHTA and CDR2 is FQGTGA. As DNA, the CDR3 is TGTGCCAGCAGCCGAACTAGACATACTAACACCGGGGAGCTGTTTTTT. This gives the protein CASSRTRHTNTGELFF.

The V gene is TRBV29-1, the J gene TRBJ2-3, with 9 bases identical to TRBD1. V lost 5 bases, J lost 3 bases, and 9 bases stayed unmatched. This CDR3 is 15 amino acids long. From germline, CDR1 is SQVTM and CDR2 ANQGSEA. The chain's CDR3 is CSVPGGQGVTDTQYF. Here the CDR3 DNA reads TGCAGCGTTCCGGGGGGACAGGGAGTGACAGATACGCAGTATTTT.

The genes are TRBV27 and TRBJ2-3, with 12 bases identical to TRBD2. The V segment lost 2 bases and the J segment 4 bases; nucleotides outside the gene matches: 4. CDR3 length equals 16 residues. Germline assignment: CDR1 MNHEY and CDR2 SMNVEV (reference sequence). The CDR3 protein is CASSLLAGGGADTQYF. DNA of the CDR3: TGTGCCAGCAGTTTACTAGCGGGAGGGGGGGCAGATACGCAGTATTTT.

The CDR3 bases are TGTGCCAGCAGCCGTACAAACCCGGGACTGGATAACTCTGGGGCCAACGTCCTGACTTTC. Residues: CASSRTNPGLDNSGANVLTF. The rearrangement links TRBV4-2 to TRBJ2-6; D may be TRBD2 (6 bases). This CDR3 has 20 residues. From germline, CDR1 is LGHNA and CDR2 YNFKEQ. Trimming left V 4 bases short and J 0 bases short, with 22 bases between.

CDR3 sequence (DNA): TGTGCCTGGAGTAGAGGGGGTGATGGGGCCAACGTCCTGACTTTC. Translating gives CAWSRGGDGANVLTF. The V call is TRBV30, the J call TRBJ2-6; D perhaps matches TRBD1 (6 bases). V lost 2 bases and J 3 bases, leaving 11 bases between the germline ends. This CDR3 has 15 residues. Germline V lookup: CDR1 GTSNPN, CDR2 SVGIG (reference sequence).

The CDR3 DNA sequence: TGTGCCAGCAGCTCGCCGGACAGGGTCGAGGGCAATCAGCCCCAGCATTTT. It translates to CASSSPDRVEGNQPQHF. V and J are TRBV5-6 and TRBJ1-5; 8 nucleotides line up with TRBD1. J was trimmed by 2 bases and V by 3 bases; bases with no gene match: 10. This CDR3 contains 17 residues. The germline CDR1 and CDR2 sequences are SGHDT and YYEEEE.

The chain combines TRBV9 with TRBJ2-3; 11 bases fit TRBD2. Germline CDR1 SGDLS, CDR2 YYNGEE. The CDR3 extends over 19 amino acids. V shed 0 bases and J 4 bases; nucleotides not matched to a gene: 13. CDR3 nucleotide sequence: TGTGCCAGCAGCGTAGGGGATCCTCGACTAGCGGGAATGGCAGATACGCAGTATTTT. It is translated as CASSVGDPRLAGMADTQYF.

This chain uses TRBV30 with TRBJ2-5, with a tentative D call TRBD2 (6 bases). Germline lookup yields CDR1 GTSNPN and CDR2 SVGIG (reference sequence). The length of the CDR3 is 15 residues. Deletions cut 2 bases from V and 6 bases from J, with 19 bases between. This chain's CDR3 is CAWSPRDPGVKTQYF. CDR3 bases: TGTGCCTGGAGTCCCCGGGACCCGGGGGTGAAGACCCAGTACTTC.

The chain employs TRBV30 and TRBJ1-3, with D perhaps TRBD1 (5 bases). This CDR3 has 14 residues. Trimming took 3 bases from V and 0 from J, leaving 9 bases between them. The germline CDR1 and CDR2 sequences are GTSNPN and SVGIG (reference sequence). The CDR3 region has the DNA TGTGCCTGGAGCCAGGGTTACTCTGGAAACACCATATATTTT. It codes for CAWSQGYSGNTIYF.

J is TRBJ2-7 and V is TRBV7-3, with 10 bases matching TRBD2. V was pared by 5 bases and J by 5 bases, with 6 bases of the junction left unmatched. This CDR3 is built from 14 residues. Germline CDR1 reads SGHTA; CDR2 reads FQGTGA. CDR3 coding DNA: TGTGCCAGCAGCCCCAGCGGGGGGGCGAACGAGCAGTACTTC. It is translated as CASSPSGGANEQYF.

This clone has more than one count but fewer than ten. The DNA for the CDR3 is TGTGCCAGCAGCTTGGACGGGACAGGTGCGTACAATGAGCAGTTCTTC. Translated: CASSLDGTGAYNEQFF. The chain recombines TRBV5-5 with TRBJ2-1, with TRBD1 matching 8 bases. Looked up from germline, CDR1 is SGHKS and CDR2 is YYEKEE (reference sequence). This CDR3 has 16 residues. V trimming: 0 bases; J trimming: 4 bases; junction bases outside the gene matches: 6. Variable domain in full (rest from reference TRBV5-5 and TRBJ2-1): DAGVTQSPTHLIKTRGQQVTLRCSPISGHKSVSWYQQVLGQGPQFIFQYYEKEERGRGNFPDRFSARQFPNYSSELNVNALLLGDSALYLCASSLDGTGAYNEQFFGPGTRLTVL.

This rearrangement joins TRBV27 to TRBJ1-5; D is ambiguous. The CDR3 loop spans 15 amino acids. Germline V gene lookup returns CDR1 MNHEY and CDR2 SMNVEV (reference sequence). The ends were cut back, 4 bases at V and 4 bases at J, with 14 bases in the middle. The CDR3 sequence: CASSSAPVENQPQHF. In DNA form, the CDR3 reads TGTGCCAGCAGTTCCGCCCCGGTAGAGAATCAGCCCCAGCATTTT.

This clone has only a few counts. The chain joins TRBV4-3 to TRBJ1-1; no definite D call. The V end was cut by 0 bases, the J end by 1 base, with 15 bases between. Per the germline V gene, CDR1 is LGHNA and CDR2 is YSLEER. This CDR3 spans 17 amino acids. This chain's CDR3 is CASSQDGPHGENTEAFF. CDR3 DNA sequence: TGCGCCAGCAGCCAAGATGGACCCCACGGGGAGAACACTGAAGCTTTCTTT.

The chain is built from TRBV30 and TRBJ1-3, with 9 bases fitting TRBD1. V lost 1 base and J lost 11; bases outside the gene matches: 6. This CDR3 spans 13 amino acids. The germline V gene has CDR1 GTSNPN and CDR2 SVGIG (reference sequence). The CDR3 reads CAWSGTGEGAIYF. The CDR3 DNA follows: TGTGCCTGGAGTGGGACAGGGGAGGGAGCCATATATTTT.

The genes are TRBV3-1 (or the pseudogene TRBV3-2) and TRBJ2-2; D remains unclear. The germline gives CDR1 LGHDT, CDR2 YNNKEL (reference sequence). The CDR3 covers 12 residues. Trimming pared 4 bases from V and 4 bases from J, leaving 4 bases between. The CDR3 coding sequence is TGTGCCAGCAGCCGGCCCACCGGGGAGCTGTTTTTT. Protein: CASSRPTGELFF.

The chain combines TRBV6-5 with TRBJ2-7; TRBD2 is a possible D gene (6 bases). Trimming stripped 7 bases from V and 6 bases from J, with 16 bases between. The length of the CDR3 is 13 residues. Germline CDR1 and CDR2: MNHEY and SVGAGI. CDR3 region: CASTHNGGREQYF. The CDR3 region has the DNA TGTGCCAGCACACATAACGGAGGGCGCGAGCAGTACTTC.

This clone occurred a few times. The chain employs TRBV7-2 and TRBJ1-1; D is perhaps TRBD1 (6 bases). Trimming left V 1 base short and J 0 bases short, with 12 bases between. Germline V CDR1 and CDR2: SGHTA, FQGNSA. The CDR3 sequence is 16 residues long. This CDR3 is CASSLGRGQLNTEAFF. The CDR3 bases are TGTGCCAGCAGCTTAGGACGTGGACAGTTGAACACTGAAGCTTTCTTT. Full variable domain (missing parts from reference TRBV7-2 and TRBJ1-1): GAGVSQSPSNKVTEKGKDVELRCDPISGHTALYWYRQSLGQGLEFLIYFQGNSAPDKSGLPSDRFSAERTGGSVSTLTIQRTQQEDSAVYLCASSLGRGQLNTEAFFGQGTRLTVV.

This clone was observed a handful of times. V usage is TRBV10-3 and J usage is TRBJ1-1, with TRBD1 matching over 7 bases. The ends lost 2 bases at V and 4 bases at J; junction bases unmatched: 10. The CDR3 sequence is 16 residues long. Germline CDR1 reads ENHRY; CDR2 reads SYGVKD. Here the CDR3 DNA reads TGTGCCATCAGTGAGAGGGCAGGGGGTCGCGGCACTGAAGCTTTCTTT. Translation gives CAISERAGGRGTEAFF.

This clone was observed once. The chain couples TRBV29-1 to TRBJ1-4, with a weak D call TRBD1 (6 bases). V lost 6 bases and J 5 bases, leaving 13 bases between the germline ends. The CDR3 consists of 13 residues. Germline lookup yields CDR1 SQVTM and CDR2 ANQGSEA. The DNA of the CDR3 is TGCAGCGTGACCAAGGGGGGGAATGAAAAACTGTTTTTT. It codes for CSVTKGGNEKLFF.

CDR3 coding DNA: TGTGCCAGCAGCCAAGTTGTGGGCGCCAGTAGGACTGAAGCTTTCTTT. Its protein is CASSQVVGASRTEAFF. This chain links TRBV14 with TRBJ1-1; D is unclear. Trimming took off 1 base at V and 5 bases at J, with 17 bases between the two ends. CDR1 is SGHDN and CDR2 is FVKESK in the germline V gene. This CDR3 contains 16 residues.